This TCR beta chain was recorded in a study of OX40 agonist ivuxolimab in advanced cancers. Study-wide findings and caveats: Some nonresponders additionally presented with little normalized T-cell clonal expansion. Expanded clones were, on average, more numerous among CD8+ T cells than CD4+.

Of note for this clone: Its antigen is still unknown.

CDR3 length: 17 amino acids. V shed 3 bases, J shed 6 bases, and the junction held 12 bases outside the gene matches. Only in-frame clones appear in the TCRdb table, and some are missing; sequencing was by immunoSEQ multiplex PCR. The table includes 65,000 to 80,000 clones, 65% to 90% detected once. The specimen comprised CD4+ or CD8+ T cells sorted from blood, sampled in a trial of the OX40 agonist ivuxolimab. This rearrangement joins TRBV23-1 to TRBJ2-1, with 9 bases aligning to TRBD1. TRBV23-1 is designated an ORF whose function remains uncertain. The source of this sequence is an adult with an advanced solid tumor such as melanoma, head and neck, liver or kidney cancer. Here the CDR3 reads CASSQSGTGRDTNEQFF. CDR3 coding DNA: TGCGCCAGCAGTCAGTCCGGGACAGGGAGGGATACCAATGAGCAGTTCTTC.